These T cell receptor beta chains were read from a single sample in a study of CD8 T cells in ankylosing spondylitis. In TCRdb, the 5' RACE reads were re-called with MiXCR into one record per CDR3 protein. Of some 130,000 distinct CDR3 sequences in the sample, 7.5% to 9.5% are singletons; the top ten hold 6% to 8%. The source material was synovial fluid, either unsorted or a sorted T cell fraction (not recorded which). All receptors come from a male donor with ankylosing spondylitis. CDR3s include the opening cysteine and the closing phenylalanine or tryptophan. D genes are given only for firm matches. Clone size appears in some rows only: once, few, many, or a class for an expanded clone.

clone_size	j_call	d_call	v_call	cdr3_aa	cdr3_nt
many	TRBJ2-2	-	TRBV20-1	CSARDPVHDTGELFF	TGCAGTGCTAGAGATCCGGTGCACGACACCGGGGAGCTGTTTTTT
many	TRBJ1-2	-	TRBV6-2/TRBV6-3	CASSYGTHGYTF	TGTGCCAGCAGTTACGGGACCCATGGCTACACCTTC
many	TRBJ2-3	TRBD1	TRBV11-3	CASSLGTALTDTQYF	TGTGCCAGCAGCTTGGGGACAGCCCTCACAGATACGCAGTATTTT
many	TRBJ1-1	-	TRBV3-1	CASRPFANTEAFF	TGTGCCAGCAGGCCCTTCGCGAACACTGAAGCTTTCTTT
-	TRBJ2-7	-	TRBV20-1	CSARDQSRGSYEQYF	TGCAGTGCTAGAGATCAGTCTCGGGGCTCCTACGAGCAGTACTTC
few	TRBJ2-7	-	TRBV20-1	CSAPPPGFYEQYF	TGCAGTGCTCCGCCCCCTGGTTTCTACGAGCAGTACTTC
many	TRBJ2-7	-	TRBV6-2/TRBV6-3	CASSHNYEQYF	TGTGCCAGCAGTCACAACTACGAGCAGTACTTC
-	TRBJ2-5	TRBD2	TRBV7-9	CASSHSYGTRGTQYF	TGTGCCAGCAGCCACTCGTATGGGACTAGAGGGACCCAGTACTTC
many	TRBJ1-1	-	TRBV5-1	CASSFSGTEAFF	TGCGCCAGCAGCTTTTCAGGCACTGAAGCTTTCTTT
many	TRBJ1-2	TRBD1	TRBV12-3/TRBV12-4	CASSSGDRYGYTF	TGTGCCAGCAGTTCCGGGGACAGGTATGGCTACACCTTC
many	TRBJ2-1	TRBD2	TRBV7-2	CASSLSGISYNEQFF	TGTGCCAGCAGCCTTAGCGGGATCTCCTACAATGAGCAGTTCTTC
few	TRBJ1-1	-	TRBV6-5	CASSYGSLNTEAFF	TGTGCCAGCAGTTACGGGTCTCTGAACACTGAAGCTTTCTTT
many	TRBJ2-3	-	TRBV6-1	CASRDGGSTDTQYF	TGTGCCAGCAGGGACGGGGGAAGCACAGATACGCAGTATTTT
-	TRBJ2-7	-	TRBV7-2	CASSLGGRFYEQYF	TGTGCCAGCAGCTTAGGAGGCCGTTTCTACGAGCAGTACTTC
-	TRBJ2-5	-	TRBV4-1	CASSRKILQETQYF	TGCGCCAGCAGCCGGAAAATCTTACAAGAGACCCAGTACTTC
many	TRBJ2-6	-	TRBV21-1	CASSRIHRSGANVLTF	TGTGCCAGCAGCCGGATTCATCGCTCTGGGGCCAACGTCCTGACTTTC
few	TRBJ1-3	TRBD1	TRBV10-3	CAISEREGASGNTIYF	TGTGCCATCAGTGAGAGGGAGGGGGCGAGTGGAAACACCATATATTTT
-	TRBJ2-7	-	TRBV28	CASAPGGSYEQYF	TGTGCCAGTGCCCCCGGGGGCTCCTACGAGCAGTACTTC
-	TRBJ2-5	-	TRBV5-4	CASSPASSETQYF	TGTGCCAGCAGCCCGGCGTCCTCGGAGACCCAGTACTTC
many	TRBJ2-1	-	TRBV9	CASSVGTIRSNEQFF	TGTGCCAGCAGCGTAGGGACAATTCGATCCAATGAGCAGTTCTTC
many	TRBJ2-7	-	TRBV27	CASSPGLTVTEQYF	TGTGCCAGCAGTCCTGGACTTACAGTAACGGAACAGTACTTC
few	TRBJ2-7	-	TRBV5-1	CASSSRQASSYEQYF	TGCGCCAGCAGCAGCCGACAGGCAAGCTCCTACGAGCAGTACTTC
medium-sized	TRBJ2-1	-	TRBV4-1	CASSQVWRNNEQFF	TGCGCCAGCAGCCAAGTTTGGAGAAACAATGAGCAGTTCTTC
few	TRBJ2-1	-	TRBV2	CASSEASKGLGGDEQFF	TGTGCCAGCAGTGAAGCGTCAAAGGGACTAGGGGGCGATGAGCAGTTCTTC
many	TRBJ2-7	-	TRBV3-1	CASSQGLRSYEQYF	TGTGCCAGCAGCCAAGGACTAAGAAGCTACGAGCAGTACTTC
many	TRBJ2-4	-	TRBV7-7	CASSLAEKSIQYF	TGTGCTAGCAGCTTAGCCGAGAAAAGCATTCAGTACTTC
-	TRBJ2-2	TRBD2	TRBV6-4	CASSEREHGELFF	TGTGCCAGCAGTGAGCGGGAGCACGGGGAGCTGTTTTTT
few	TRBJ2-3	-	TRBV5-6	CASSHLGRGTDTQYF	TGTGCCAGCAGCCACCTGGGGCGGGGCACAGATACGCAGTATTTT
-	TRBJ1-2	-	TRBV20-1	CSAVGRGSYGYTF	TGCAGTGCTGTAGGACGGGGGAGCTATGGCTACACCTTC
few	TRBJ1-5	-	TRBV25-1	CASSGRDVGNQPQHF	TGTGCCAGCAGCGGGAGGGACGTGGGCAATCAGCCCCAGCATTTT
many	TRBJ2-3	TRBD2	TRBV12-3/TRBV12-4	CASSLLAGGLTQYF	TGTGCCAGCAGTTTACTAGCGGGGGGACTTACGCAGTATTTT
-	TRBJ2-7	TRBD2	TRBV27	CASSLSGLAFYEQYF	TGTGCCAGCAGTTTATCTGGACTAGCGTTCTACGAGCAGTACTTC
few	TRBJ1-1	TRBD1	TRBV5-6	CASSWGTGLSFF	TGTGCCAGCAGCTGGGGGACAGGATTATCTTTCTTT
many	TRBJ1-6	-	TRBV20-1	CSAEQSSYNSPLHF	TGCAGTGCGGAACAGAGCTCCTATAATTCACCCCTCCACTTT
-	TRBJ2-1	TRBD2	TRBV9	CASSFWTSQLYNEQFF	TGTGCCAGCAGCTTTTGGACTAGCCAACTCTACAATGAGCAGTTCTTC
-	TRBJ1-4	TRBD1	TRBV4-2	CASSQGTGGATNEKLFF	TGTGCCAGCAGCCAAGGGACAGGGGGAGCAACTAATGAAAAACTGTTTTTT
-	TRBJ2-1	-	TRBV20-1	CSAFRTRAMNYNEQFF	TGCAGTGCTTTTCGGACAAGGGCTATGAATTACAATGAGCAGTTCTTC
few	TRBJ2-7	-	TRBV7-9	CASSSRAGSYEQYF	TGTGCCAGCAGCTCCAGGGCGGGGTCCTACGAGCAGTACTTC
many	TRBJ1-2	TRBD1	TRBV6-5	CASSYQAPPAGGNGYTF	TGTGCCAGCAGTTACCAGGCTCCCCCCGCAGGGGGGAATGGCTACACCTTC
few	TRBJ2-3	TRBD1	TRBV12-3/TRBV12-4	CASRGTGADTQYF	TGTGCCAGCAGAGGGACAGGGGCAGATACGCAGTATTTT
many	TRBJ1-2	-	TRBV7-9	CASSSSATLGYGYTF	TGTGCCAGCAGCTCATCAGCGACGTTGGGCTATGGCTACACCTTC